This T cell receptor beta chain appears in the sequencing data of a study of graft-versus-host responses after intestinal transplantation. Across the whole study: Recipients uniformly received anti-thymocyte globulin induction, followed by tacrolimus and steroids for about 3 years. Whole-study findings and limits: Individuals who had graft-donor T cell macrochimerism had allografts that showed high graft-versus-host to host-versus-graft clonal ratios. Early post-transplant HvG declines tracked with peak circulating GvH clone levels.

The method was immunoSEQ multiplex PCR; TCRdb's version includes in-frame clones alone and lacks a portion of them. Among approximately 15,000 clones listed, around 30% were seen once. The CDR3 is made up of 18 amino acids. Trimming left V 1 base short and J 9 bases short, with 25 bases between. Germline V CDR1 and CDR2: SEHNR, FQNEAQ (reference sequence). The plating included 200,000 irradiated, violet-dye-labeled stimulator cells together with 200,000 CFSE-labeled responder cells. The responders that had proliferated, CFSE-low CD3+CD4+ and CD3+CD8+ cells, were sorted after the reaction. The chain links TRBV7-9 to TRBJ2-1, with a weak D call TRBD2 (6 bases). This clonotype was sampled from a human patient who received an intestinal transplant. The starting material was alloreactive CD8+ T cells from a mixed lymphocyte reaction culture, obtained before intestinal transplant. The subset denotes: CFSE-low proliferating T cells sorted from approximately six-day pre-transplant mixed lymphocyte reaction (GvH or HvG direction). The CDR3 DNA sequence: TGTGCCAGCAGCTTAGTAGGTGGCATTGGGGCGGGATATCTTGAGCAGTTCTTC. Amino acids: CASSLVGGIGAGYLEQFF.